A few counts support the clone carrying this TCR beta chain. Antigen specificity is unknown. This record belongs to a study of beta chain features in type 1 diabetes. Study-level results: People with Type 1 diabetes carried modestly yet significantly shorter TCRB CDR3s in all four CD4+ subsets.

Germline V gives CDR1 LNHNV, CDR2 YYDKDF (reference sequence). The CDR3 loop spans 12 amino acids. The V and J ends lost 0 bases and 9 bases respectively, with 6 bases between them. Expressed TCRB transcripts got sequenced, as all isolated RNA was reverse transcribed. Sequencing was performed with immunoSEQ multiplex PCR; in TCRdb, only in-frame clones are kept and a portion is missing. The data show 300,000 or so clones, approximately 10% seen once. V is TRBV15 and J is TRBJ2-1; D unresolved. Sequenced: central memory CD4+ T cells from blood. This receptor was identified in a man aged 25 to 40 with type 1 diabetes. As DNA, the CDR3 is TGTGCCACCAGCAGAGATATGAGTGAGCAGTTCTTC. Translating gives CATSRDMSEQFF.